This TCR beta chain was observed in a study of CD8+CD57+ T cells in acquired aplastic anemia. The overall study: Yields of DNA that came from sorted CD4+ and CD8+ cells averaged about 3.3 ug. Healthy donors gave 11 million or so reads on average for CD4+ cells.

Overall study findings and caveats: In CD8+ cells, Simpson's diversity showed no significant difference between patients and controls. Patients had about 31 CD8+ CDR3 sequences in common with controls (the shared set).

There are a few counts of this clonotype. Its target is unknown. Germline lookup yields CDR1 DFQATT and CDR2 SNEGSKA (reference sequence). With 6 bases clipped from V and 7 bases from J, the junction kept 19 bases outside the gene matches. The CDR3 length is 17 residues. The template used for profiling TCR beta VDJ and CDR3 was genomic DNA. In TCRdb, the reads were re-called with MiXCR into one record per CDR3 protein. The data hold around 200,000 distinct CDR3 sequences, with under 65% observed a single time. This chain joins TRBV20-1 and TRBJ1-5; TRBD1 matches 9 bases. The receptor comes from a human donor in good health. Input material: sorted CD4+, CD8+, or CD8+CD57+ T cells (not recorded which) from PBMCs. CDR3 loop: CSAPGGGGQGEYQPQHF. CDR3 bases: TGCAGTGCCCCTGGGGGGGGGGGACAGGGAGAATACCAGCCCCAGCATTTT.